This paragraph covers one T cell receptor beta chain sequence. Its antigen is unknown. This sample is drawn from a study of immune cell composition in non-small cell lung cancer. Study overall: Tumours were mainly lung adenocarcinoma or squamous cell carcinoma. Study observations and caveats: Tumour TCR-beta clonality showed no significant link to smoking pack-years. Squamous lung tumours showed higher top 10 clone scores and clonality than adenocarcinomas. Clones >0.5% enriched in tumour were rarer in adenocarcinoma (around 35%) than squamous (approximately 80%).

Sequencing was performed with immunoSEQ multiplex PCR; in TCRdb, only in-frame clones are kept and a portion is missing. The sample yields approximately 7,000 clones, less than 75% seen once. The specimen sequenced was lung tumor tissue. The sequence derives from a human donor with non-small cell lung cancer.

The CDR3 loop is CASSLTPGLAGYTDTQYF. In DNA form, the CDR3 reads TGTGCCAGCAGCTTAACCCCCGGACTAGCGGGGTACACAGATACGCAGTATTTT. V is TRBV9 and J is TRBJ2-3, with TRBD2 matching 12 bases. V was clipped by 4 bases and J by 2 bases; unmatched bases: 11. The CDR3 runs to 18 residues. CDR1 is SGDLS and CDR2 is YYNGEE in the germline V gene.